Shown below are 5 T cell receptor beta chains from a single sample sequenced in a study of cytomegalovirus exposure and HLA in healthy donors. PCR primers comprised 60 Vbeta and 13 Jbeta primers. The method was immunoSEQ multiplex PCR; TCRdb's version includes in-frame clones alone and lacks a portion of them. The sample holds some 120,000 clones, under 90% seen once. The sequenced sample consisted of PBMCs. The receptors derive from a woman younger than 45 in good health and CMV-seronegative.

The chain uses TRBV19 and TRBJ2-3, with 13 nucleotides matching TRBD2. The CDR3 sequence is 18 residues long. Germline V gene sequence: CDR1 LNHDA, CDR2 SQIVND (reference sequence). V trimming: 9 bases; J trimming: 0 bases; junction bases outside the gene matches: 12. CDR3 in DNA: TGTGCCAGCGCCCCCGGGACTAGCGGGAAATATAGCACAGATACGCAGTATTTT. Translating gives CASAPGTSGKYSTDTQYF.

With respect to this clone: The junction departs from the called germline gene at one end, perhaps through a read error. This sample also contains other DNA sequences that code for the same CDR3. The CDR3 is CASSSSSTGQGPGEQFF. The CDR3 DNA follows: TGCGCCAGCAGTTCCTCCTCCACGGGACAGGGACCGGGGGAGCAGTTCTTC. The V call is TRBV28, the J call TRBJ2-1, with 9 bases lining up with TRBD1. The CDR3 is made up of 17 amino acids. CDR1 and CDR2 from the germline V gene are MDHEN and SYDVKM.

This clone has a single count. The chain joins TRBV5-4 to TRBJ2-7, with TRBD1 matching over 11 bases. Losses at the gene ends were 2 bases for V and 7 bases for J; bases not matched to a gene: 5. This CDR3 contains 14 residues. The germline gives CDR1 SGHNT, CDR2 YYREEE (reference sequence). The CDR3 is CASSLGTGGGEQYF. In DNA form, the CDR3 reads TGTGCCAGCAGCTTAGGGACAGGGGGAGGGGAGCAGTACTTC. The variable domain in full, with the rest retrieved from reference TRBV5-4 and TRBJ2-7, is ETGVTQSPTHLIKTRGQQVTLRCSSQSGHNTVSWYQQALGQGPQFIFQYYREEENGRGNFPPRFSGLQFPNYSSELNVNALELDDSALYLCASSLGTGGGEQYFGPGTRLTVT.

This chain links TRBV28 with TRBJ1-2; 7 bases agree with TRBD1. CDR1 MDHEN and CDR2 SYDVKM come from the germline V gene. The CDR3 spans 14 residues. V was clipped by 5 bases and J by 4 bases; unmatched bases: 7. The CDR3 DNA sequence: TGTGCCAGCAGTAACACAGGGGTAGTCTATGGCTACACCTTC. This encodes CASSNTGVVYGYTF.

The V and J genes are TRBV10-1 and TRBJ2-2, with 14 bases fitting TRBD2. The CDR3 is 17 amino acids. Germline V lookup: CDR1 WNHNN, CDR2 SYGVQD (reference sequence). V lost 4 bases and J lost 4; bases outside the gene matches: 5. The CDR3 DNA follows: TGCGCCAGCAGTGGACTAGCGGGAGGGCCGGGCACCGGGGAGCTGTTTTTT. Translating gives CASSGLAGGPGTGELFF.